Listed below are T cell receptor beta chains from one sample, sequenced in a study of CD8+CD57+ T cells in acquired aplastic anemia. In TCRdb, the reads were re-called with MiXCR into one record per CDR3 protein. This table holds 150,000 or so distinct CDR3 sequences, roughly half found once. Sequencing was carried out using sorted CD4+, CD8+, or CD8+CD57+ T cells (not recorded which) from PBMCs. These receptors came from a human donor with aplastic anemia. Both conserved end residues are part of each CDR3. The D gene is left open where the match is weak.

j_call,v_call,d_call,cdr3_aa
TRBJ1-4,TRBV24-1,NA,CATSDLTATNEKPFF
TRBJ1-2,TRBV10-3,TRBD1,CAISESSDRDGYTF
TRBJ2-2,TRBV20-1,TRBD2,CSATTGTSGGAYPPGELFF
TRBJ2-5,TRBV2,NA,CASSEARASSEYGGVETQYF
TRBJ1-2,TRBV10-2,TRBD1,CASQTGKDGYTF
TRBJ2-7,TRBV9,NA,CAGSTQASSYEQYF
TRBJ2-2,TRBV24-1,NA,CATSDRAGRKNTGELFF
TRBJ1-1,TRBV10-3,NA,CAISDVGHTEAFF
TRBJ1-6,TRBV5-5,NA,CASSSRTSPSSPLHF
TRBJ2-5,TRBV24-1,NA,CATGVLGLAMETQYF
TRBJ2-7,TRBV5-1,TRBD1,CASSRTGQDEQYF
TRBJ1-2,TRBV12-3/TRBV12-4,TRBD1,CASTAGGGYGYTF
TRBJ2-7,TRBV7-8,NA,CASSLAGRGTHYEQYF
TRBJ1-5,TRBV7-9,NA,CASRDEGNQPQHF
TRBJ1-2,TRBV5-6,NA,CASSLSGLVTDGYTF
TRBJ1-5,TRBV6-1,NA,CASRTENSNQPQHF
TRBJ2-2,TRBV7-9,NA,CASSSGTDTGELFF
TRBJ2-7,TRBV7-9,NA,CASSLVLGDEQYF
TRBJ2-3,TRBV11-2,NA,CASSLGVGSTDTQYF
TRBJ2-1,TRBV29-1,NA,CSVGTVSYNEQFF
TRBJ2-3,TRBV24-1,TRBD1,CATSDLGTASGHTDTQYF
TRBJ2-3,TRBV7-6,TRBD2,CASSLEVAGGQRDTQYF
TRBJ2-1,TRBV15,TRBD2,CATSRDGRTSGYNEQFF
TRBJ2-7,TRBV7-9,NA,CASSLGGTQYEQYF
TRBJ2-1,TRBV4-3,TRBD2,CASSQDRLAGSSYNEQFF
TRBJ2-7,TRBV5-6,TRBD1,CASSLGTGSHEQYF
TRBJ2-7,TRBV20-1,NA,CSAQSRLLGYGQYF
TRBJ1-1,TRBV27,NA,CAGVKGTEAFF
TRBJ2-7,TRBV4-3,NA,CASSQDSSGSYEQYF
TRBJ1-2,TRBV29-1,NA,CSVEGDRIRIGDYGYTF
TRBJ2-7,TRBV7-6,NA,CASTRGTYEQYF
TRBJ2-1,TRBV11-2,TRBD2,CASSLEGTSGGADNEQFF
TRBJ1-1,TRBV27,NA,CASSLQPWAGNTEAFF
TRBJ2-2,TRBV19,TRBD2,CASIGTSGPAGELFF
TRBJ2-7,TRBV2,NA,CASSEELAANEQYF
TRBJ2-1,TRBV7-2,TRBD1,CASSLARTGVPSEQFF
TRBJ1-5,TRBV4-3,NA,CASSGHKSLGAAPAF
TRBJ1-1,TRBV13,NA,CASSSNTEAFF
TRBJ2-1,TRBV24-1,TRBD1,CATDDRLGTGVYNEQFF
TRBJ1-1,TRBV15,NA,CATTTVMNTEAFF
TRBJ1-3,TRBV24-1,NA,CATIIGGTSGNTIYF
TRBJ2-3,TRBV5-6,TRBD2,CASSLTTSGTSTDTQYF
TRBJ1-3,TRBV2,NA,CASRADIASGNTIYF
TRBJ1-5,TRBV4-1,NA,CASSQDLKSNQPQHF
TRBJ2-3,TRBV7-2,NA,CASSPTPVDTQYF
TRBJ2-5,TRBV19,TRBD2,CASSHASTSGQETQYF
TRBJ2-1,TRBV25-1,NA,CASSEAGEQFF
TRBJ2-7,TRBV2,NA,CASSVRQSSYEQYF
TRBJ2-7,TRBV9,TRBD1,CASSVHGTGGDEQYF
TRBJ2-7,TRBV5-1,TRBD1,CASSTAGTATYEQYF
TRBJ1-6,TRBV10-3,TRBD1,CATIRDRANSPLHF
TRBJ2-5,TRBV24-1,NA,CATSDPQAGGGETQYF
TRBJ1-2,TRBV5-4,NA,CASSWFIHPERSNYGYTF
TRBJ2-1,TRBV4-1,NA,CASSQDWPSTGGSYNEQFF
TRBJ2-5,TRBV9,NA,CASSLTSPDRETQYF
TRBJ2-7,TRBV7-8,NA,CASSLSPSYEQYF
TRBJ2-1,TRBV19,TRBD2,CASSTGLDEQFF
TRBJ2-1,TRBV24-1,NA,CATSDLKGLDEQFF